Only one count was recorded for the clone carrying this TCR beta chain. Source study methods: Nucleated cell counts were estimated from reference gene primer amplification. Libraries were prepared by immunoSEQ multiplex PCR; TCRdb keeps only in-frame clonotypes and omits some of them. Clone size and the V and J calls come from that table; the DNA yielded D and trimming. The repertoire holds 110,000 to 150,000 clones, 75% to 85% seen once, with roughly 10% in the top ten. This specimen comes from a study of blood T cell repertoires in COVID-19. Study overall: From the United States, Italy and Spain came samples of acute and convalescent COVID-19.

Per the germline V gene, CDR1 is MNHEY and CDR2 is SVGAGI. The CDR3 has 15 residues. Between the trimmed V and J ends, which lost 7 bases and 0 bases, there was a span of 12 bases. This receptor was identified in a man aged 60 to 69 with active or convalescent COVID-19. Sequencing was carried out using peripheral blood. The chain joins TRBV6-5 to TRBJ1-4, with TRBD1 as a possible D gene (5 bases). The CDR3 region is CASKRDSSTNEKLFF. CDR3 nucleotide sequence: TGTGCCAGCAAAAGAGACAGCTCAACTAATGAAAAACTGTTTTTT.